These T cell receptor beta chains were read from a single sample in a study of blood T cell repertoires in COVID-19. Generated by immunoSEQ multiplex PCR, the TCRdb table keeps only in-frame clones and is missing some. In the table there are about 140,000 clones, around 90% of which are singletons. Sequenced material: peripheral blood. All receptors derive from a woman between 45 and 60 years old with acute or convalescent COVID-19. The CDR3 runs from the conserved cysteine through the conserved F or W. The D gene is left open where the match is weak. The size entry is marked missing in some rows and otherwise reads once, few, many or a size class.

V	J	size	D	DNA	CDR3
TRBV28	TRBJ1-2	-	TRBD1	TGTGCCAGCAGGACCCCGAGACAGGGGACCCTTAACTATGGCTACACCTTC	CASRTPRQGTLNYGYTF
TRBV28	TRBJ1-4	-	-	TGTGCCAGCACCGAAGGGTACAGGGAGACGGAAAAACTGTTTTTT	CASTEGYRETEKLFF
TRBV3-1/TRBV3-2	TRBJ1-2	-	TRBD1	TGTGCCAGCAGCTTCGGGACAGGGCCGGGGAGCTACACCTTC	CASSFGTGPGSYTF
TRBV19	TRBJ2-1	-	TRBD1	TGTGCCAGCAGGGACAGTGGGTACAATGAGCAGTTCTTC	CASRDSGYNEQFF
TRBV19	TRBJ2-3	once	-	TGTGCCAGTAGTGCCCTGGAGGGGGGGCGAGCAGATACGCAGTATTTT	CASSALEGGRADTQYF
TRBV7-2	TRBJ2-3	-	-	TGTGCCAGCAACTTCCTTGGGGGCCCTAGCACAGATACGCAGTATTTT	CASNFLGGPSTDTQYF
TRBV18	TRBJ2-7	-	TRBD1	TGTGCCAGCTCCCCGGACAGGAGCTCCTACGAGCAGTACTTC	CASSPDRSSYEQYF
TRBV11-3	TRBJ1-1	once	-	TGTGCCAGCAGCCGAACCATGGAGACTGAAGCTTTCTTT	CASSRTMETEAFF
TRBV9	TRBJ1-5	-	-	TGTGCCAGCAGCGTAGATGGGAGTCTGGGGCAGCCCCAGCATTTT	CASSVDGSLGQPQHF
TRBV11-1	TRBJ2-7	-	TRBD1	TGTGCCAGCAGCTTTGACAGGGTAGAGGACGAGCAGTACTTC	CASSFDRVEDEQYF
TRBV15	TRBJ2-7	-	TRBD1	TGTGCCACCAGCAGACCGGGACAGGACTTATACGAGCAGTACTTC	CATSRPGQDLYEQYF
TRBV5-1	TRBJ2-2	-	TRBD2	TGCGCCAGCAGCGGGAGTGGGCTAGCGGGAGCAGCCGGGGAGCTGTTTTTT	CASSGSGLAGAAGELFF
TRBV6-1	TRBJ1-6	-	-	TGTGCCAGCAGTGCTTTTCTTGCCTATGGCTCCTATAATTCACCCCTCCACTTT	CASSAFLAYGSYNSPLHF
TRBV4-1	TRBJ2-2	-	-	TGCGCCAGCAGAGGAGATGCCACCGGGGAGCTGTTTTTT	CASRGDATGELFF
TRBV5-5	TRBJ2-4	-	-	TGTGCCAGCAGCCCGCGGGACAGTATTTCTACCTTAGCCAAAAACATTCAGTACTTC	CASSPRDSISTLAKNIQYF
TRBV7-9	TRBJ2-7	-	-	TGTGCCAGCAGCGCGAGACAGAGCTCCTACGAGCAGTACTTC	CASSARQSSYEQYF
TRBV7-3	TRBJ1-1	-	-	TGTGCCAGCAGCTTTGGGGAGGGGACTGAAGCTTTCTTT	CASSFGEGTEAFF
TRBV2	TRBJ2-2	-	TRBD1	TGTGCCAGACGGGACAGGGATACCGGGGAGCTGTTTTTT	CARRDRDTGELFF
TRBV4-2	TRBJ2-7	few	TRBD2	TGTGCCAGCAGCCAAGGACCGGGACTAGCGGGAGGGGAGCAGTACTTC	CASSQGPGLAGGEQYF
TRBV28	TRBJ2-5	-	TRBD1	TGTGCCAGCAGTTTAGATACAGGGGGACGAGAGACCCAGTACTTC	CASSLDTGGRETQYF
TRBV5-1	TRBJ2-3	-	-	TGCGCCAGCAGTTCGAGCGACTACAACACAGATACGCAGTATTTT	CASSSSDYNTDTQYF
TRBV5-1	TRBJ2-5	-	-	TGCGCCAGCAGCCTATCTAAGCAAGAGACCCAGTACTTC	CASSLSKQETQYF
TRBV18	TRBJ1-4	-	-	TGTGCCAGCTCAGCAGGAGAAAAACTGTTTTTT	CASSAGEKLFF
TRBV14	TRBJ1-2	-	-	TGTGCCAGCAGCCAAGACCGCGACTATGGCTACACCTTC	CASSQDRDYGYTF
TRBV7-6	TRBJ2-2	-	TRBD1	TGTGCCAGCAGCTTAGGGGACAGGGAGACCGGGGAGCTGTTTTTT	CASSLGDRETGELFF
TRBV2	TRBJ2-1	-	TRBD2	TGTGCCATCCCGCTAGCGGGGGGGTACAATGAGCAGTTCTTC	CAIPLAGGYNEQFF
TRBV14	TRBJ2-1	-	-	TGTGCCAGCAGCCAACATCCGGGTGATGAGCAGTTCTTC	CASSQHPGDEQFF
TRBV10-3	TRBJ2-2	few	TRBD1	TGTGCCACCAGAAAGGGACAGGCGAACACCGGGGAGCTGTTTTTT	CATRKGQANTGELFF
TRBV7-3	TRBJ2-1	-	-	TGTGCCAGCAGCCCTGACACCAACTCCTACAATGAGCAGTTCTTC	CASSPDTNSYNEQFF
TRBV9	TRBJ1-2	few	-	TGTGCCAGCAGCGCTGAGGGGGTTTTCCGAGACTATTTTTCCTATGGCTACACCTTC	CASSAEGVFRDYFSYGYTF
TRBV9	TRBJ2-7	-	TRBD2	TGTGCCAGCAGCGCCGGGACTAGTAAATACGAGCAGTACTTC	CASSAGTSKYEQYF
TRBV29-1	TRBJ1-1	-	TRBD1	TGCAGCGTGGGGACAGGGGGCATGAACACTGAAGCTTTCTTT	CSVGTGGMNTEAFF
TRBV3-1/TRBV3-2	TRBJ2-2	-	TRBD2	TGTGCCAGCAGCCACCTAGCGGGGGAAGACGGGGAGCTGTTTTTT	CASSHLAGEDGELFF
TRBV6-5	TRBJ1-1	-	-	TGTGCCAGCAGTTACGGGGGGGGCCGGAACACTGAAGCTTTCTTT	CASSYGGGRNTEAFF
TRBV11-2	TRBJ2-2	-	TRBD2	TGTGCCAGCAGCTTAGCACTAGCGGGCACCTACGGAAACACCGGGGAGCTGTTTTTT	CASSLALAGTYGNTGELFF
TRBV9	TRBJ2-1	-	TRBD1	TGTGCCAGCAGCGCAGCTGGGACAGGGACCTACAATGAGCAGTTCTTC	CASSAAGTGTYNEQFF
TRBV10-3	TRBJ2-1	-	TRBD2	TGTGCCATCAGTGAGTCCTTTGCGGGAGGGCCTTGGAATGAGCAGTTCTTC	CAISESFAGGPWNEQFF
TRBV6-6	TRBJ1-1	few	-	TGTGCCAGCAGCCCTCCAACAGACACTGAAGCTTTCTTT	CASSPPTDTEAFF
TRBV29-1	TRBJ1-4	-	TRBD1	TGCAGCGTTCTAGGCGACAGGGGTGTTGAAAAACTGTTTTTT	CSVLGDRGVEKLFF
TRBV6-2/TRBV6-3	TRBJ2-7	-	-	TGTGCCAGCAGTTACTCCCACTACGAGCAGTACTTC	CASSYSHYEQYF
TRBV9	TRBJ1-1	-	-	TGTGCCAGCAGCACAGGGTTCCCAAACACTGAAGCTTTCTTT	CASSTGFPNTEAFF
TRBV19	TRBJ2-1	-	TRBD2	TGTGCCAGTAGTGGCGGGAGGCTCCACAATGAGCAGTTCTTC	CASSGGRLHNEQFF
TRBV7-2	TRBJ2-3	-	TRBD2	TGTGCCAGCAGCCCGGGACTAGGAAGAGATACGCAGTATTTT	CASSPGLGRDTQYF
TRBV10-2	TRBJ1-4	-	TRBD1	TGCGCCAGCACCGAGACAGGGGGAGGAGAAAAACTGTTTTTT	CASTETGGGEKLFF
TRBV5-6	TRBJ2-7	-	-	TGTGCCAGCAGCATTGTGGGGGGCTCCTACGAGCAGTACTTC	CASSIVGGSYEQYF
TRBV2	TRBJ1-5	few	TRBD1	TGTGCCAGCAGTCTGGGGACAGGGGGTCAGCCCCAGCATTTT	CASSLGTGGQPQHF
TRBV7-3	TRBJ2-2	-	-	TGTGCCAGCAGCTTGTATTACACCGGGGAGCTGTTTTTT	CASSLYYTGELFF
TRBV11-2	TRBJ1-2	once	TRBD1	TGTGCCAGCAGTTACGACTATGCTGACATGGGGGACAGGGGAGAAGACTGGAATGGCTACACCTTC	CASSYDYADMGDRGEDWNGYTF
TRBV6-5	TRBJ2-3	few	-	TGTGCCATCAGCAGGAGGGGGGGAATCACAGATACGCAGTATTTT	CAISRRGGITDTQYF
TRBV11-3	TRBJ2-2	-	TRBD1	TGTGCCAGCAGCTTCCAGGGGCAGGGGGACACCGGGGAGCTGTTTTTT	CASSFQGQGDTGELFF
TRBV14	TRBJ2-6	-	-	TGTGCCAGCAGCCAATTTAGATCTGGGGCCAACGTCCTGACTTTC	CASSQFRSGANVLTF
TRBV4-2	TRBJ1-2	-	-	TGTGCCAGCAGCCAAGACCTTACAGGGCTTGCGGGCTACACCTTC	CASSQDLTGLAGYTF
TRBV2	TRBJ2-7	once	-	TGTGCCAGCAGTCCGACCGCGGCTGCCTACGAGCAGTACTTC	CASSPTAAAYEQYF
TRBV5-1	TRBJ2-7	-	TRBD1	TGCGCCAGCAGGCGGGACAGGGATATCTACGAGCAGTACTTC	CASRRDRDIYEQYF